This T cell receptor beta chain was obtained from a study of T cell changes during pregnancy in multiple sclerosis. Only in-frame clones appear in the TCRdb table, and some are missing; sequencing was by immunoSEQ multiplex PCR. Here the sample spans some 76,000 clones, around 90% being singletons. This receptor was obtained from a female donor with multiple sclerosis, enrolled in a pregnancy study. Sequencing was performed on CD4+ T cells from peripheral blood mononuclear cells, taken after pregnancy.

The chain's CDR3 is CASSFPGQNQPQHF. The CDR3 region has the DNA TGTGCCAGCAGTTTTCCCGGACAGAATCAGCCCCAGCATTTT. The rearrangement uses TRBV28 and TRBJ1-5, with D maybe TRBD1 (6 bases). Trimming shortened V by 3 bases and J by 4 bases, and 10 bases separated the two germline ends. This CDR3 has 14 amino acids. The germline V gene encodes CDR1 MDHEN and CDR2 SYDVKM.